The T cell receptor (beta chain) described here comes from a study of cytomegalovirus exposure and HLA in healthy donors. With 60 Vbeta and 13 Jbeta primers, the PCR was carried out. The data were produced by immunoSEQ multiplex PCR, yet TCRdb's version contains in-frame clones alone and is incomplete. The table includes approximately 67,000 clones, approximately 71% detected once. This clone has more than one count but fewer than ten. Its antigen is unknown. The CDR3 sequence is 16 residues long. Deletions cut 2 bases from V and 0 bases from J, with 13 bases between. Germline V gene data show CDR1 as LNHDA and CDR2 as SQIVND (reference sequence). Points from the study as a whole: Rare TCR sequences predominated, though certain public TCRs were found in many donors.

This chain connects TRBV19 to TRBJ2-5; no reliable D call. This TCR derives from a young woman in good health and CMV-seronegative. Sequenced input: PBMCs. For the CDR3, the DNA is TGTGCCAGTAGTATATTTGGCGGCAGAGACCAAGAGACCCAGTACTTC. As protein: CASSIFGGRDQETQYF.